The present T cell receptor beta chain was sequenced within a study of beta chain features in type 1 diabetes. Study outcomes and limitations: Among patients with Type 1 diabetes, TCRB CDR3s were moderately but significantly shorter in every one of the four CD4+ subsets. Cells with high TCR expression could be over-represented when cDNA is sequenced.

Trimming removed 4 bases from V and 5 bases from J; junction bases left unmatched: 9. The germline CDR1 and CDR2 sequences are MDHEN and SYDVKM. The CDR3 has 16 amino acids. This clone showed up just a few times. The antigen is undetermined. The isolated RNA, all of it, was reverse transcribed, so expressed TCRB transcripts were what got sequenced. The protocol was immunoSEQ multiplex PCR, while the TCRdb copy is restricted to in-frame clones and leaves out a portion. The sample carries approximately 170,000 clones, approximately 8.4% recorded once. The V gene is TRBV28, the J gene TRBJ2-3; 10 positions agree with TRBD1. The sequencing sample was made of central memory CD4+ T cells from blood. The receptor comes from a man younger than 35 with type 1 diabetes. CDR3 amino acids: CASSSTGQGSGDTQYF. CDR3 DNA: TGTGCCAGCAGTTCGACGGGACAGGGGTCCGGAGATACGCAGTATTTT.